These T cell receptor beta chains were read from a single sample in a study of CD8 T cells in Susac syndrome. TCRdb re-called the immunoSEQ multiplex PCR reads with MiXCR, one entry per CDR3 protein. Here the sample spans about 160,000 distinct CDR3 sequences, approximately 94% being singletons. Sequenced input: CD4+ T cells from PBMCs. Receptors were obtained from a human donor with multiple sclerosis. Both conserved end residues are part of each CDR3. A D gene is named only where the DNA matches it firmly. Rows may omit the clone size; those that give it use once, few, many or a size class.

D gene: NA
clone size: NA
J gene: TRBJ1-2
V gene: TRBV19
CDR3 DNA: TGTGCCAGCCGGCGGCCTTCACGAGTATATGGCTACACCTTC
CDR3 protein: CASRRPSRVYGYTF

D gene: NA
clone size: NA
J gene: TRBJ1-2
V gene: TRBV19
CDR3 DNA: TGTGCCAGTAGTAGGATGGCGGCAGACCCTAACTATGGCTACACCTTC
CDR3 protein: CASSRMAADPNYGYTF

D gene: NA
clone size: NA
J gene: TRBJ2-5
V gene: TRBV15
CDR3 DNA: TGTGCCACCAGCAGAGTGAGGATTAACAGCTACCAAGAGACCCAGTACTTC
CDR3 protein: CATSRVRINSYQETQYF

D gene: NA
clone size: NA
J gene: TRBJ2-1
V gene: TRBV3-1
CDR3 DNA: TGTGCCAGCAGCCAAAGACCAGGGGCCAATGAGCAGTTCTTC
CDR3 protein: CASSQRPGANEQFF

D gene: NA
clone size: NA
J gene: TRBJ1-2
V gene: TRBV25-1
CDR3 DNA: TGTGCCAGCAGTGAAAGGGATATCGCGAGAGCTAACTATGGCTACACCTTC
CDR3 protein: CASSERDIARANYGYTF

D gene: NA
clone size: few
J gene: TRBJ1-1
V gene: TRBV2
CDR3 DNA: TGTGCCAGCAGTGCCTGGGGGGGGAACACTGAAGCTTTCTTT
CDR3 protein: CASSAWGGNTEAFF

D gene: TRBD2
clone size: once
J gene: TRBJ2-2
V gene: TRBV18
CDR3 DNA: TGTGCCAGCTCACCGGGACTAGCTGGTAGCACCGGGGAGCTGTTTTTT
CDR3 protein: CASSPGLAGSTGELFF

D gene: TRBD2
clone size: NA
J gene: TRBJ2-1
V gene: TRBV25-1
CDR3 DNA: TGTGCCAGCAGTGACTCCCCGGGACTAGCGGGAGATGAGCAGTTCTTC
CDR3 protein: CASSDSPGLAGDEQFF

D gene: TRBD2
clone size: NA
J gene: TRBJ2-5
V gene: TRBV28
CDR3 DNA: TGTGCCAGCAGTTCCTCGGCGGGAGTGGAGACCCAGTACTTC
CDR3 protein: CASSSSAGVETQYF

D gene: NA
clone size: NA
J gene: TRBJ2-7
V gene: TRBV27
CDR3 DNA: TGTGCCAGCAGTTTTTCCCCTGGTGGCCCCTACGAGCAGTACTTC
CDR3 protein: CASSFSPGGPYEQYF

D gene: NA
clone size: few
J gene: TRBJ2-7
V gene: TRBV28
CDR3 DNA: TGTGCCAGCAGCCTCACCGCCTCTTACGAGCAGTACTTC
CDR3 protein: CASSLTASYEQYF

D gene: TRBD1
clone size: NA
J gene: TRBJ2-7
V gene: TRBV5-1
CDR3 DNA: TGCGCCAGCAGCCCCGAACCGGGACAGGGGGCGCGGGAGCAGTACTTC
CDR3 protein: CASSPEPGQGAREQYF

D gene: NA
clone size: NA
J gene: TRBJ2-3
V gene: TRBV15
CDR3 DNA: TGTGCCACCAGCAGAGATAGGGAACTTGATACGCAGTATTTT
CDR3 protein: CATSRDRELDTQYF

D gene: NA
clone size: NA
J gene: TRBJ1-5
V gene: TRBV7-9
CDR3 DNA: TGTGCCAGCAGTGACTCCGGGCCGCCGATTTATAGCAATCAGCCCCAGCATTTT
CDR3 protein: CASSDSGPPIYSNQPQHF

D gene: NA
clone size: NA
J gene: TRBJ2-2
V gene: TRBV7-8
CDR3 DNA: TGTGCCACCACAGGGTTAAGGGCCGGGGAGCTGTTTTTT
CDR3 protein: CATTGLRAGELFF